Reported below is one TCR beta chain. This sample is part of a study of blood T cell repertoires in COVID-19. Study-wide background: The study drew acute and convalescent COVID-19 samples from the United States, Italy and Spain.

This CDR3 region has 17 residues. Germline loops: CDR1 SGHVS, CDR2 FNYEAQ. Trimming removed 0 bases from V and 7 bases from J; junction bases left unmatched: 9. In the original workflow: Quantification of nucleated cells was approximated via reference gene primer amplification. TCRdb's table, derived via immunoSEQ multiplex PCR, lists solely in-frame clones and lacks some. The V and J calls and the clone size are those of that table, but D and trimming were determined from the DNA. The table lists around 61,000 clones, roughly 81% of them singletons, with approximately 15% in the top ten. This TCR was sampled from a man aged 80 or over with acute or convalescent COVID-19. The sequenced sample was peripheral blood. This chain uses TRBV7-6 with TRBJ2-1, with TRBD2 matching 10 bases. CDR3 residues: CASSLALRAGGPNEQFF. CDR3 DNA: TGTGCCAGCAGCTTAGCCCTCCGAGCGGGAGGGCCGAATGAGCAGTTCTTC.